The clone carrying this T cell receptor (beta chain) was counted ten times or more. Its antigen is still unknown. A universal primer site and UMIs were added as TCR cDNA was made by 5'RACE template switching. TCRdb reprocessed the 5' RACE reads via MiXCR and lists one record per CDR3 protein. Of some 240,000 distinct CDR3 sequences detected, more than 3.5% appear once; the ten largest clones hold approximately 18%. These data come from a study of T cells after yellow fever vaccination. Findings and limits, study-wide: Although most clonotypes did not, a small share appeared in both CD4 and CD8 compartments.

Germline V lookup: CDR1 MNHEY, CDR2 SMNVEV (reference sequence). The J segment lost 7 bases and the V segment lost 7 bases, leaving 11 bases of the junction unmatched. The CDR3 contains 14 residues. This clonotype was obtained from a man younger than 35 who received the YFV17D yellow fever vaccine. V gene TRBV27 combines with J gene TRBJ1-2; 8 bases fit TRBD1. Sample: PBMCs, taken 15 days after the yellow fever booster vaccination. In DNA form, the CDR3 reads TGTGCCAGCACGTCGCCAGGGGGCGCAGGTGGCTACACCTTC. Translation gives CASTSPGGAGGYTF.